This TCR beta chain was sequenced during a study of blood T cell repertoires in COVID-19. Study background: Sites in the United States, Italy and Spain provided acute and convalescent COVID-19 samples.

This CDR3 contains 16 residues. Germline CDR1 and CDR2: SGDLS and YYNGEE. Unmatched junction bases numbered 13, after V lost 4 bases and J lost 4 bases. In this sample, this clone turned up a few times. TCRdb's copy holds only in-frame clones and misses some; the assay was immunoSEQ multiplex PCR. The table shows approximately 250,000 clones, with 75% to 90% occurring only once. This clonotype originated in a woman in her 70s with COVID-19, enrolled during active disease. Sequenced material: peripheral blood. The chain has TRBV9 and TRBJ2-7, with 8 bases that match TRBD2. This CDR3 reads CASSPQAGAGAYEQYF. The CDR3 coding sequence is TGTGCCAGCAGCCCACAAGCGGGGGCAGGGGCGTACGAGCAGTACTTC.